Reported below is one T cell receptor (beta chain). As yet, its antigen is unknown. This table comes from immunoSEQ multiplex PCR, and its TCRdb copy is limited to in-frame clones, with some not included. Here the sample spans about 130,000 clones, approximately 84% being singletons. These data come from a study of cytomegalovirus exposure and HLA in healthy donors. Study information: The use of the same platform for the roughly 110 validation repertoires and the approximately 730 first-cohort repertoires was reported by a later analysis.

Germline loops: CDR1 SGDLS, CDR2 YYNGEE. The ends lost 3 bases at V and 3 bases at J; junction bases unmatched: 3. This CDR3 spans 14 amino acids. Study-level findings and limits: In vitro confirmation showed three CMV-associated chains to be CMV antigen specific. Cytomegalovirus status, reportedly, was diagnosed with high specificity and sensitivity by the classifier.

Separate from the approximately 600-subject first cohort was the roughly 130-subject validation cohort, to which the donors belonged. The TCR was taken from a man aged 25-45 years in good health and CMV-seropositive. The V gene is TRBV9, the J gene TRBJ1-3; 7 nucleotides align to TRBD1. Sequences were obtained from PBMCs. For the CDR3, the DNA is TGTGCCAGCAGCGGAGGGACAGTTGGAAACACCATATATTTT. Protein product: CASSGGTVGNTIYF.